A single T cell receptor (beta chain) is shown here with its context. Antigen specificity is unknown. The record originates from a study of beta chain features in type 1 diabetes. Regarding the study as a whole: cDNA-based reads could over-represent cells with high TCR expression. HLA effects on TCRB rearrangement stayed unresolved here.

The CDR3 extends over 14 amino acids. Losses at the gene ends were 4 bases for V and 4 bases for J; bases not matched to a gene: 7. Germline CDR1 and CDR2: SGHRS and YFSETQ. The whole isolated RNA underwent reverse transcription, so sequencing captured expressed TCRB transcripts. Clones were read by immunoSEQ multiplex PCR, and TCRdb kept only the in-frame ones, dropping some. The sample gives more than 50,000 clones, roughly 60% of which show up once; 2.2% is in the top ten. The genes are TRBV5-1 and TRBJ1-1; TRBD1 agrees at 7 bases. The clonotype was recovered from a woman aged 18-29 years in good health. The sample consisted of Tregs from blood. The CDR3 here is CASSEAGTVTEAFF. CDR3 in DNA: TGCGCCAGCAGCGAAGCCGGGACAGTCACTGAAGCTTTCTTT.